These 7 T cell receptor beta chains came from one sample sequenced in a study of cytomegalovirus exposure and HLA in healthy donors. Primers included in the PCR were 60 Vbeta and 13 Jbeta primers. The data were produced by immunoSEQ multiplex PCR, yet TCRdb's version contains in-frame clones alone and is incomplete. The table shows about 180,000 clones, with 84% occurring only once. Source material: PBMCs. These receptors were collected from a girl under 18 in good health and CMV-seropositive.

In nucleotides, the CDR3 is TGTGCCAGCAGCCTAAGGACAGTTGGGCACACCGGGGAGCTGTTTTTT. Translation gives CASSLRTVGHTGELFF. The V call is TRBV7-9, the J call TRBJ2-2, with TRBD1 as a possible D gene (6 bases). From germline, CDR1 is SEHNR and CDR2 FQNEAQ (reference sequence). The V end lost 5 bases, the J end lost 3 bases, and 16 bases lay between the germline ends. The CDR3 runs 16 residues.

The chain joins TRBV18 to TRBJ1-3; D is ambiguous. CDR3 length: 16 amino acids. The germline V and J ends were trimmed by 6 bases and 3 bases, with 18 bases remaining between them. CDR1 KGHSH and CDR2 LQKENI come from the germline V gene. This CDR3 is CASSPMPFPGGNTIYF. CDR3 DNA sequence: TGTGCCAGCTCCCCGATGCCTTTCCCGGGTGGAAACACCATATATTTT.

The chain employs TRBV10-3 and TRBJ1-5; D may be TRBD1 (5 bases). From germline, CDR1 is ENHRY and CDR2 SYGVKD. The CDR3 totals 16 residues. The V end was cut by 0 bases, the J end by 1 base, with 10 bases between. For the CDR3, the DNA is TGTGCCATCAGTGAGTCGGGGGGTGCAAGCAATCAGCCCCAGCATTTT. It encodes CAISESGGASNQPQHF.

The rearrangement joins TRBV6-4 to TRBJ1-1, with D possibly matching TRBD1 (5 bases). Per the germline V gene, CDR1 is MRHNA and CDR2 is SNTAGT. This CDR3 is 13 amino acids long. V gave up 4 bases and J gave up 4 bases, with 10 bases separating them. The CDR3 region has the DNA TGTGCCAGCAGTGTCACGCAGGGCACTGAAGCTTTCTTT. Translated: CASSVTQGTEAFF.

This clone occurred a few times. V and J are TRBV11-3 and TRBJ2-7, with 10 nucleotides matching TRBD2. Germline values: CDR1 SGHNT, CDR2 YENEEA. The CDR3 runs to 15 residues. The V and J ends lost 5 bases and 4 bases, in that order; junction bases with no gene match: 8. The CDR3 DNA follows: TGTGCCAGCAGCCCTAGCGGGGGACCTCATTACGAGCAGTACTTC. Translated, it gives CASSPSGGPHYEQYF.

This clone was seen once. The chain is built from TRBV19 and TRBJ2-3; TRBD2 agrees at 7 bases. Trimming took 1 base from V and 3 from J; bases not matched to a gene: 7. Germline V gene data show CDR1 as LNHDA and CDR2 as SQIVND (reference sequence). The CDR3 loop spans 16 amino acids. CDR3 in amino acids: CASSIGVGGGTDTQYF. CDR3 nucleotide sequence: TGTGCCAGTAGTATAGGGGTGGGGGGGGGAACAGATACGCAGTATTTT.

CDR3 nucleotides: TGTGCCAGTACTGAGGTCGGGGGGAACACAGATACGCAGTATTTT. Amino acids: CASTEVGGNTDTQYF. The gene calls are TRBV19 and TRBJ2-3, with TRBD2 matching over 7 bases. The V gene end was trimmed by 7 bases and the J gene end by 2 bases; junction bases not matched to a gene: 9. The CDR3 totals 15 residues. In germline, CDR1 is LNHDA, CDR2 SQIVND (reference sequence).